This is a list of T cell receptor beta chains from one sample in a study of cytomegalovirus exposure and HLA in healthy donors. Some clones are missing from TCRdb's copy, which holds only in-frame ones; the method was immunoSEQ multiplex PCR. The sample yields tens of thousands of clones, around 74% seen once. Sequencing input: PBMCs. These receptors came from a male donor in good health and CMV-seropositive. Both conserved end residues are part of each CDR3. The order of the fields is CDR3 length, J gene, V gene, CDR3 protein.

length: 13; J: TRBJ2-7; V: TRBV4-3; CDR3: CASSHGQDYEQYF
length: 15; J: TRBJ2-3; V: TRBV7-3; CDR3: CASSPLGGERDTQYF
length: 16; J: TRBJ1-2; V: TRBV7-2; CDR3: CASSLGPSAGGGGYTF
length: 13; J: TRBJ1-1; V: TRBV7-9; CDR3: CASSQTGLTEAFF
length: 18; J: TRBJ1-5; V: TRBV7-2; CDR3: CASSLGTVPYYSNQPQHF
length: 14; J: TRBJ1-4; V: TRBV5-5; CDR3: CASSLLLGSEKLFF
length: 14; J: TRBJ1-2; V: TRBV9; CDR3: CASSATGKNYGYTF
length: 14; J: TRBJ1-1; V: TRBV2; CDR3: CASRLQGAWAEAFF
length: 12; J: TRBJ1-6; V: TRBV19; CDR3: CASIDRSGPLHF
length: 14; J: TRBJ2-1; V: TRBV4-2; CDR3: CASSQELTYNEQFF
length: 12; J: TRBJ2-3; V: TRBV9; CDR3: CASGALTDTQYF
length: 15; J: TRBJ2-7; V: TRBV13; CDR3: CASSGKTGHSYEQYF
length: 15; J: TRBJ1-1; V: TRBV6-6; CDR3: CASSYRGQPNTEAFF
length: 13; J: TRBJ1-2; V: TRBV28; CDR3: CATVDRANYGYTF
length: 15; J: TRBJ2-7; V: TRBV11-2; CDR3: CASSPRISEPYEQYF
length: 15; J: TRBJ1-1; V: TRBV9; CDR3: CASSPRQGGNTEAFF
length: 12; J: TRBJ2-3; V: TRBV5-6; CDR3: CASRSDRAAQYF
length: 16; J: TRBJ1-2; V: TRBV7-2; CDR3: CASSLSVRVDNYGYTF
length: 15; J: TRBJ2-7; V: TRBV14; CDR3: CASSQDPGPIYEQYF
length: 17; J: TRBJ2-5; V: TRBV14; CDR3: CASSQEELAGDQETQYF
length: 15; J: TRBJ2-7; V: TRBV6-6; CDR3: CASSYSGQGIGEQYF
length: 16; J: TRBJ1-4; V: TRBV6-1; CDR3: CASSDGRVRVNEKLFF
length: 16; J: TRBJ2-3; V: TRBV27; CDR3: CASSPRLLLSTDTQYF
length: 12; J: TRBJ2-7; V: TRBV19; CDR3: CASSRAYGEQYF
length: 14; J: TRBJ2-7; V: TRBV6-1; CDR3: CASSELAGPGEQYF
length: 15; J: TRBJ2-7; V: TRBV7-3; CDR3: CASSYSGGPGLEQYF
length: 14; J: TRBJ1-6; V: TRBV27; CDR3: CASSPRKGASPLHF
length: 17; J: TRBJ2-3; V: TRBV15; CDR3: CATSRDSQLEDTDTQYF
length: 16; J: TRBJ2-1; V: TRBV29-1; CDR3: CSVNLRLAGGPREQFF
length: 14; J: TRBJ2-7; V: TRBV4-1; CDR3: CASSQAAGGYEQYF
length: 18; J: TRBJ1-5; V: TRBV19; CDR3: CASTGGPIKGKSNQPQHF
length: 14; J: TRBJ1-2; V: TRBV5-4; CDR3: CASSYRDRGNGYTF
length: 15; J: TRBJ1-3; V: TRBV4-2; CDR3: CASSPTGGSGNTIYF
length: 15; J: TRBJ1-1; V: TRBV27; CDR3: CASSYSLTGNTEAFF
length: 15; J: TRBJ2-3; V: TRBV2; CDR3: CASSVQRGRTDTQYF
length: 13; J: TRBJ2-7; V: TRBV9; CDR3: CASSVGLSYEQYF
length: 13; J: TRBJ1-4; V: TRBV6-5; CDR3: CASRSPGIEKLFF
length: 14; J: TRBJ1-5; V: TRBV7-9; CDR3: CASSSGTGPRPQHF
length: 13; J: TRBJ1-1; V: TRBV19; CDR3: CASSRVLYTEAFF
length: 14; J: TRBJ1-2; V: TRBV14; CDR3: CASSQGQGSYGYTF
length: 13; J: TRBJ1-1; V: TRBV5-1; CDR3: CASRQGLDTEAFF
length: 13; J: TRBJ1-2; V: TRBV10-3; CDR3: CAISETGSSGYTF